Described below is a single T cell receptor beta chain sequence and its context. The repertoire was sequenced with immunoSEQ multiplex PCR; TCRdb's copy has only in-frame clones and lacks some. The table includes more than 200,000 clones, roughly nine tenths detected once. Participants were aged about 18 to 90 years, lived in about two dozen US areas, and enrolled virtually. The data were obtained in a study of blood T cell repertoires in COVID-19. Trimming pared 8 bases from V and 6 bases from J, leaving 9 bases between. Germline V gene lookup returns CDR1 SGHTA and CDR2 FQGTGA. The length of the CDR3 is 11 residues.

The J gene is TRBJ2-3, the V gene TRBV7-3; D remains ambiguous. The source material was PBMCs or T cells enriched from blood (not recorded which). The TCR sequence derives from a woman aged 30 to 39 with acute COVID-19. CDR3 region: CASGSGDTQYF. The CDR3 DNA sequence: TGTGCCAGCGGTTCGGGTGATACGCAGTATTTT.